The source of this T cell receptor (beta chain) is a study of blood T cell repertoires in COVID-19. Study details: Sources were T cells, B-cell-depleted T cells, or PBMCs; the material itself was cDNA or gDNA.

This CDR3 spans 15 amino acids. In germline, CDR1 is SNHLY, CDR2 FYNNEI. V was cut by 3 bases and J by 5 bases, with 14 bases left in between. Authors' processing steps: Researchers report that nucleated cell counts were estimated from reference gene primer amplification. Clones were sequenced by immunoSEQ multiplex PCR, and TCRdb holds only the in-frame ones, with some missing. The V and J calls and the clone size are those of that table, but D and trimming were determined from the DNA. The table shows roughly 290,000 clones, with about 90% occurring only once. J is TRBJ1-3 and V is TRBV2; D uncertain. The sample was peripheral blood. The TCR originated in a woman between 50 and 59 years old who had recovered from COVID-19. The CDR3 DNA is TGTGCCAGCAGTGAGGGAGGGTTCGATAGAAACACCATATATTTT. This codes for CASSEGGFDRNTIYF. Using reference TRBV2 and TRBJ1-3 for the parts outside the CDR3, the full variable domain is EPEVTQTPSHQVTQMGQEVILRCVPISNHLYFYWYRQILGQKVEFLVSFYNNEISEKSEIFDDQFSVERPDGSNFTLKIRSTKLEDSAMYFCASSEGGFDRNTIYFGEGSWLTVV.